This passage covers 13 T cell receptor beta chains from one sample sequenced in a study of CD8 T cells in Susac syndrome. An amount of RNA that ranged from 0.5 to 1 ug was reverse transcribed with random hexamers. Each CDR3 protein gets one entry after TCRdb re-called the immunoSEQ multiplex PCR reads with MiXCR. The table shows approximately 53,000 distinct CDR3 sequences, with 93% occurring only once. Sequenced sample: CD8+ T cells from PBMCs. The origin of the receptors is a human donor with multiple sclerosis.

This chain joins TRBV5-1 and TRBJ2-7, with D hard to call. V was trimmed by 3 bases and J by 6 bases, leaving 13 bases between them. The CDR3 covers 13 residues. Germline V CDR1 and CDR2: SGHRS, YFSETQ. The CDR3 loop is CASSSKTSPEQYF. The DNA of the CDR3 is TGCGCCAGCAGCTCGAAAACTTCCCCCGAGCAGTACTTC.

The chain uses TRBV27 and TRBJ2-2, with D possibly matching TRBD2 (5 bases). The CDR3 is made up of 12 amino acids. CDR1 MNHEY and CDR2 SMNVEV come from the germline V gene (reference sequence). The germline V and J ends were trimmed by 8 bases and 7 bases, with 11 bases remaining between them. This chain's CDR3 is CASRGYIGELFF. CDR3 bases: TGTGCCAGCCGCGGGTATATCGGGGAGCTGTTTTTT.

CDR3: CSGTGALTEAFF. As DNA, the CDR3 is TGCAGCGGGACAGGGGCACTCACTGAAGCTTTCTTT. This chain links TRBV29-1 with TRBJ1-1; 9 bases are a match to TRBD1. With 7 bases clipped from V and 4 bases from J, the junction kept 4 bases outside the gene matches. The CDR3 runs to 12 residues. Germline V gene sequence: CDR1 SQVTM, CDR2 ANQGSEA.

The chain has TRBV7-9 and TRBJ2-3; 9 positions match TRBD1. CDR1 SEHNR and CDR2 FQNEAQ come from the germline V gene (reference sequence). The CDR3 is made up of 16 amino acids. After removal of 1 base from V and 14 bases from J, the junction contained 16 bases not matched to a gene. CDR3 nucleotide sequence: TGTGCCAGCAGCTTAGAAGCGGAACTTACAGGGGGCAGTCCGTATTTT. Its protein product is CASSLEAELTGGSPYF. The full variable domain, with the rest looked up from reference TRBV7-9 and TRBJ2-3, is DTGVSQNPRHKITKRGQNVTFRCDPISEHNRLYWYRQTLGQGPEFLTYFQNEAQLEKSRLLSDRFSAERPKGSFSTLEIQRTEQGDSAMYLCASSLEAELTGGSPYFGPGTRLTVL.

V usage is TRBV9 and J usage is TRBJ2-3, with D possibly TRBD2 on 5 matching bases. Germline lookup yields CDR1 SGDLS and CDR2 YYNGEE. The CDR3 has 15 amino acids. Trimming pared 0 bases from V and 0 bases from J, leaving 8 bases between. The CDR3 region is CASSVGGYSTDTQYF. CDR3 DNA sequence: TGTGCCAGCAGCGTAGGAGGGTACAGCACAGATACGCAGTATTTT. Looking up the rest from reference TRBV9 and TRBJ2-3 gives the full variable domain: DSGVTQTPKHLITATGQRVTLRCSPRSGDLSVYWYQQSLDQGLQFLIQYYNGEERAKGNILERFSAQQFPDLHSELNLSSLELGDSALYFCASSVGGYSTDTQYFGPGTRLTVL.

The CDR3 loop is CASSQSGGGGDGYTF. The CDR3 bases are TGTGCCAGCAGCCAATCCGGAGGGGGCGGGGATGGCTACACCTTC. The chain employs TRBV16 and TRBJ1-2, with TRBD1 matching over 7 bases. The V gene end was trimmed by 0 bases and the J gene end by 6 bases; junction bases not matched to a gene: 7. Germline CDR1 reads KGHSY; CDR2 reads FQNENV. CDR3 size: 15 residues.

The chain recombines TRBV27 with TRBJ2-7, with D hard to call. The CDR3 is 14 amino acids. Germline assignment: CDR1 MNHEY and CDR2 SMNVEV (reference sequence). The ends were cut back, 3 bases at V and 5 bases at J, with 14 bases in the middle. The CDR3: CASSFAGTQHEQYF. The CDR3, as DNA: TGTGCCAGCAGTTTCGCAGGTACCCAACACGAGCAGTACTTC.

The chain uses TRBV21-1 and TRBJ1-5; the table calls TRBD1, which could not be checked here. TRBV21-1 is a listed pseudogene. This CDR3 has 14 residues. CDR3 residues: CAVPEAQFNQPQHF. The CDR3 nucleotides read TGTGCCGTCCCAGAGGCCCAATTTAATCAGCCCCAGCATTTT.

The V call is TRBV9, the J call TRBJ1-2; 10 positions match TRBD1. This CDR3 is 14 amino acids long. Germline V gene data show CDR1 as SGDLS and CDR2 as YYNGEE. Trimming took 2 bases from V and 8 from J; bases not matched to a gene: 6. CDR3 sequence reads: CASSVSGTGVGYTF. In nucleotides, the CDR3 is TGTGCCAGCAGCGTTTCCGGGACAGGGGTCGGCTACACCTTC.

This chain uses TRBV12-3 or TRBV12-4 with TRBJ1-4; no definite D call. The CDR3 length is 15 residues. Trimming took 1 base from V and 3 from J, leaving 9 bases between them. The CDR3 loop is CASSLVLGSNEKLFF. CDR3 DNA: TGTGCCAGCAGTTTAGTCCTGGGTTCTAATGAAAAACTGTTTTTT.

The chain employs TRBV30 and TRBJ1-5; unclear D gene. Per the germline V gene, CDR1 is GTSNPN and CDR2 is SVGIG (reference sequence). The CDR3 spans 15 residues. V dropped 2 bases and J dropped 0 bases, with 11 bases sitting between them. The DNA for the CDR3 is TGTGCCTGGAGTCTCACTTACAATAGCAATCAGCCCCAGCATTTT. Residues: CAWSLTYNSNQPQHF.

The CDR3 reads CASGLLAGGSYEQYF. CDR3 DNA sequence: TGCGCCAGCGGACTCCTAGCGGGGGGATCCTACGAGCAGTACTTC. The chain joins TRBV5-1 to TRBJ2-7; 11 nucleotides agree with TRBD2. The germline V gene encodes CDR1 SGHRS and CDR2 YFSETQ. The CDR3 is 15 residues long. After removal of 7 bases from V and 1 base from J, the junction contained 7 bases not matched to a gene.

The V and J genes are TRBV12-3 or TRBV12-4 and TRBJ2-1; the D call may be TRBD1 or TRBD2 (6 bases each). Deletions cut 3 bases from V and 4 bases from J, with 16 bases between. This CDR3 region has 16 residues. The CDR3, as DNA: TGTGCCAGCAGTTTTCTCTTTGGGGGGCATTACAATGAGCAGTTCTTC. This translates into CASSFLFGGHYNEQFF.